These 13 T cell receptor beta chains were sequenced from one sample in a study of shared clonotypes between healthy human individuals. Naive CD8 isolation took CD45RO-negative cells positively selected for CCR7 and excluded terminally differentiated effector memory CD45RA+ cells. Clones were read by immunoSEQ multiplex PCR, and TCRdb kept only the in-frame ones, dropping some. In the table there are over 800,000 clones, almost 95% of which are singletons. Input material: naive CD8+ T cells sorted from blood. The receptors stem from a man aged 30-40 years in good health.

The gene calls are TRBV7-2 and TRBJ2-1; possible D gene TRBD2, 5 bases. The V and J ends lost 5 bases and 7 bases respectively, with 9 bases between them. This CDR3 spans 12 amino acids. CDR1 and CDR2 (germline): SGHTA, FQGNSA. CDR3 amino acids: CASSRTGNEQFF. The CDR3, as DNA: TGTGCCAGCAGCCGGACGGGGAATGAGCAGTTCTTC.

The chain couples TRBV7-9 to TRBJ2-1; 13 nucleotides agree with TRBD2. V lost 6 bases to trimming and J lost 5 bases; unmatched junction nucleotides: 4. Germline loops: CDR1 SEHNR, CDR2 FQNEAQ (reference sequence). The length of the CDR3 is 15 residues. CDR3 amino acids: CASRLAGGPDNEQFF. The CDR3 DNA reads TGTGCCAGCAGACTAGCGGGAGGGCCTGACAATGAGCAGTTCTTC.

The chain is built from TRBV2 and TRBJ1-4; 8 bases map to TRBD1. CDR3 size: 13 residues. Looked up from germline, CDR1 is SNHLY and CDR2 is FYNNEI. Losses at the gene ends were 11 bases for V and 5 bases for J; bases not matched to a gene: 7. The CDR3 nucleotides are TGTGCCGGTGGGGACAGGAAAAATGAAAAACTGTTTTTT. This gives the protein CAGGDRKNEKLFF.

The V call is TRBV19, the J call TRBJ2-1; TRBD2 is a possible D gene (5 bases). V gave up 5 bases and J gave up 5 bases, with 13 bases separating them. The CDR3 loop spans 14 amino acids. Looked up from germline, CDR1 is LNHDA and CDR2 is SQIVND (reference sequence). The CDR3 reads CASSRLTRDNEQFF. The CDR3, as DNA: TGTGCCAGTAGTCGCTTAACTAGGGACAATGAGCAGTTCTTC.

This sequence joins TRBV27 and TRBJ2-2; D is unresolved. V was shortened by 7 bases and J by 1 base, with 13 bases between the two germline ends. Germline assignment: CDR1 MNHEY and CDR2 SMNVEV (reference sequence). The CDR3 runs 15 residues. As DNA, the CDR3 is TGTGCCAGCACTCCCCTAGAGATGAACACCGGGGAGCTGTTTTTT. It encodes CASTPLEMNTGELFF.

V gene TRBV7-2 combines with J gene TRBJ2-1; TRBD2 matches 10 bases. The germline CDR1 and CDR2 sequences are SGHTA and FQGNSA. The CDR3 has 15 residues. After removal of 5 bases from V and 3 bases from J, the junction contained 4 bases not matched to a gene. In nucleotides, the CDR3 is TGTGCCAGCAGCCTCGGGACTAGCGACTACAATGAGCAGTTCTTC. Translation: CASSLGTSDYNEQFF.

The chain uses TRBV29-1 and TRBJ2-1; D gene unclear. The CDR3 sequence is 13 residues long. Germline V gives CDR1 SQVTM, CDR2 ANQGSEA. Trimming removed 4 bases from V and 3 bases from J, with 10 bases in between. The CDR3 sequence: CSVVRESYNEQFF. The CDR3, as DNA: TGCAGCGTTGTTAGAGAAAGCTACAATGAGCAGTTCTTC.

This clone was seen just once. The V call is TRBV5-1, the J call TRBJ1-1; TRBD1 might be the D (5 bases). The V gene's germline CDR1 is SGHRS and CDR2 YFSETQ. CDR3 size: 17 residues. Trimming shortened V by 0 bases and J by 2 bases, and 17 bases separated the two germline ends. The CDR3 sequence is CASSLDAREVQNTEAFF. DNA for the CDR3: TGCGCCAGCAGCTTGGACGCCAGGGAGGTGCAAAACACTGAAGCTTTCTTT.

Written as DNA, the CDR3 is TGTGCCAGCAGCGGGGACGTCAGTTCCTACAATGAGCAGTTCTTC. Its translation is CASSGDVSSYNEQFF. The rearrangement links TRBV7-6 to TRBJ2-1; D is possibly TRBD1 or TRBD2 (5 bases each). CDR3 size: 15 residues. The V and J ends lost 5 bases and 1 base respectively, with 12 bases between them. CDR1 SGHVS and CDR2 FNYEAQ come from the germline V gene.

This rearrangement joins TRBV27 to TRBJ2-1, with D uncertain. Germline V gene sequence: CDR1 MNHEY, CDR2 SMNVEV (reference sequence). CDR3 length: 12 residues. Trimming shortened V by 7 bases and J by 7 bases, and 11 bases separated the two germline ends. CDR3 in amino acids: CASIDPVNEQFF. CDR3 coding DNA: TGTGCCAGCATTGATCCGGTGAATGAGCAGTTCTTC.

The chain joins TRBV7-2 to TRBJ2-6; 7 nucleotides match TRBD1. With 6 bases clipped from V and 4 bases from J, the junction kept 15 bases outside the gene matches. The CDR3 covers 18 residues. Germline assignment: CDR1 SGHTA and CDR2 FQGNSA. The CDR3 spells CASSTRTGLIIGANVLTF. The CDR3 region has the DNA TGTGCCAGCAGTACCCGGACAGGCTTGATTATCGGGGCCAACGTCCTGACTTTC.

The chain recombines TRBV7-2 with TRBJ2-7, with 11 bases identical to TRBD2. Trimming took 1 base from V and 4 from J; bases not matched to a gene: 6. This CDR3 region has 16 residues. The germline V gene encodes CDR1 SGHTA and CDR2 FQGNSA. CDR3 coding DNA: TGTGCCAGCAGCTTAGGAGTGGGACTAGCGGTATACGAGCAGTACTTC. Translating it yields CASSLGVGLAVYEQYF. The entire variable domain, with the rest obtained from reference TRBV7-2 and TRBJ2-7, is as follows: GAGVSQSPSNKVTEKGKDVELRCDPISGHTALYWYRQSLGQGLEFLIYFQGNSAPDKSGLPSDRFSAERTGGSVSTLTIQRTQQEDSAVYLCASSLGVGLAVYEQYFGPGTRLTVT.

This clone came up a few times. The gene calls are TRBV10-3 and TRBJ1-5; D gene unclear. Germline V CDR1 and CDR2: ENHRY, SYGVKD. Trimming took 7 bases from V and 5 from J, leaving 12 bases between them. This CDR3 region has 13 residues. CDR3 DNA: TGTGCCATCAACCGGAACGTGGATCAGCCCCAGCATTTT. Translated: CAINRNVDQPQHF.